This T cell receptor (beta chain) was recovered during a study of cytomegalovirus exposure and HLA in healthy donors. Across the study: The platform used for the roughly 130 validation repertoires matched that of the 600 to 800 first-cohort repertoires, a later analysis reported.

Measured with immunoSEQ multiplex PCR; TCRdb has only the in-frame clones, and not every one. Among hundreds of thousands of clones listed, approximately 88% were seen once. V gave up 2 bases and J gave up 5 bases; unmatched junction bases: 15. The length of the CDR3 is 17 residues. Germline V gene data show CDR1 as KGHSH and CDR2 as LQKENI. Sequencing was performed on PBMCs. The rearrangement uses TRBV18 and TRBJ2-7; 7 bases match TRBD2. The sequence derives from a young woman in good health and CMV-seropositive. CDR3 amino acids: CASSPSSGREGPDEQYF. The CDR3 region has the DNA TGTGCCAGCTCACCATCTAGCGGTAGGGAGGGCCCCGACGAGCAGTACTTC.